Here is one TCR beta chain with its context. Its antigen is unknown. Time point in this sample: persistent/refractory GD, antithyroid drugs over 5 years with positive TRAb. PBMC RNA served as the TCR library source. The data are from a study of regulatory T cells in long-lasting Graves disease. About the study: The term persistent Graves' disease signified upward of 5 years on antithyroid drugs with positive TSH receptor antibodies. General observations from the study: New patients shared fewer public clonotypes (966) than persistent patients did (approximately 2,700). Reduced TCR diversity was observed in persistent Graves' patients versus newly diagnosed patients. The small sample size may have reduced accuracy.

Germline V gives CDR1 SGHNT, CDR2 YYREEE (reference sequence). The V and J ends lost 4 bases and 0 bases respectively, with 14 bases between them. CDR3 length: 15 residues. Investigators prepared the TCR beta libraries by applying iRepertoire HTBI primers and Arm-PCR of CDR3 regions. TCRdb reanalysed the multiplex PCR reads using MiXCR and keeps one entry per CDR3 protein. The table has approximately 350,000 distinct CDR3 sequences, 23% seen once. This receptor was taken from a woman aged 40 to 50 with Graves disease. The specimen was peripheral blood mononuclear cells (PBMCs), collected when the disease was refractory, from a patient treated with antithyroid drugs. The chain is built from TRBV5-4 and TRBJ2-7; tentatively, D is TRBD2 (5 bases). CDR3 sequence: CASSVVGLRSYEQYF. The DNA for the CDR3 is TGTGCCAGCAGCGTTGTAGGACTCCGCTCCTACGAGCAGTACTTC.